A single sample gave rise to the 9 T cell receptor beta chains below, sequenced in a study of T cells in Graves' hyperthyroidism and ophthalmopathy. Researchers amplified the TCR beta CDR3 regions from RNA transcripts. The TCR CDR3 first-round RT-PCR relied on the HTBI primer set. A single record per CDR3 protein comes from TCRdb applying MiXCR to the multiplex PCR reads. Of some 340,000 distinct CDR3 sequences in the sample, roughly 13% are singletons; the top ten hold approximately 35%. The material sequenced was blood. These receptors came from a woman in her thirties or forties with Graves' ophthalmopathy.

This clonotype was seen many times. The chain couples TRBV29-1 to TRBJ2-6, with D possibly matching TRBD1 (5 bases). The CDR3 extends over 14 amino acids. The V end was cut by 5 bases, the J end by 4 bases, with 12 bases between. In germline, CDR1 is SQVTM, CDR2 ANQGSEA. CDR3 sequence: CSVTDRGGANVLTF. The DNA for the CDR3 is TGCAGCGTTACCGACAGAGGCGGGGCCAACGTCCTGACTTTC.

V gene TRBV30 combines with J gene TRBJ1-2; no reliable D call. Germline V gene lookup returns CDR1 GTSNPN and CDR2 SVGIG (reference sequence). The CDR3 length is 18 residues. Trimming left V 0 bases short and J 2 bases short, with 22 bases between. Here the CDR3 reads CAWSVRGPNTGPNYGYTF. The CDR3 nucleotides read TGTGCCTGGAGTGTTAGAGGCCCTAACACCGGCCCGAACTATGGCTACACCTTC.

The rearrangement links TRBV7-9 to TRBJ2-2; D may match TRBD1 or TRBD2 (6 bases each). This CDR3 has 14 residues. V shed 8 bases and J shed 1 base, with 11 bases lying between them. Germline-derived CDR1 and CDR2 are SEHNR and FQNEAQ (reference sequence). The CDR3 nucleotides read TGTGCCAGCGGGGGGCCCCTGAACACCGGGGAGCTGTTTTTT. Amino acid sequence: CASGGPLNTGELFF.

This clonotype was counted many times. The chain has TRBV29-1 and TRBJ1-1; the D is unclear. Between the trimmed V and J ends, which lost 4 bases and 1 base, there was a span of 7 bases. The CDR3 extends over 12 amino acids. The V gene's germline CDR1 is SQVTM and CDR2 ANQGSEA. CDR3 DNA: TGCAGCGTTGGGGCACGGAACACTGAAGCTTTCTTT. Protein product: CSVGARNTEAFF.

This clonotype was found many times. The chain carries TRBV6-5 and TRBJ2-5; weak D call: TRBD1 (5 bases). Trimming cost V 0 bases and J 0 bases, with 14 bases left between them. Germline CDR1 MNHEY, CDR2 SVGAGI. The CDR3 length is 17 residues. The CDR3 here is CASSYSGRVVYQETQYF. CDR3 bases: TGTGCCAGCAGTTACTCGGGCAGGGTGGTGTACCAAGAGACCCAGTACTTC.

V gene TRBV5-5 combines with J gene TRBJ1-1; a weak D match, TRBD1 (6 bases). V was pared by 1 base and J by 4 bases, with 17 bases between. Germline loops: CDR1 SGHKS, CDR2 YYEKEE (reference sequence). The length of the CDR3 is 16 residues. The CDR3 protein is CASSLTGSVQTTEAFF. The CDR3, as DNA: TGTGCCAGCAGCTTGACAGGGAGTGTGCAGACCACTGAAGCTTTCTTT.

The V and J genes are TRBV4-1 and TRBJ2-5; D gene ambiguous. Germline CDR1 reads MGHRA; CDR2 reads YSYEKL. This CDR3 contains 14 residues. Trimming removed 1 base from V and 5 bases from J, with 11 bases in between. The CDR3: CASSQVNGWETQYF. For the CDR3, the DNA is TGCGCCAGCAGCCAAGTTAACGGGTGGGAGACCCAGTACTTC.

Ten or more counts support this clonotype. This chain joins TRBV7-2 and TRBJ2-2; tentatively, D is TRBD1 or TRBD2 (6 bases each). Germline CDR1 reads SGHTA; CDR2 reads FQGNSA. V shed 6 bases and J shed 5 bases, with 22 bases lying between them. The CDR3 totals 17 residues. CDR3: CASRKDGGFSGTGELFF. Here the CDR3 DNA reads TGTGCCAGCAGAAAAGACGGGGGCTTCAGTGGAACCGGGGAGCTGTTTTTT. The whole variable domain, filled in from reference TRBV7-2 and TRBJ2-2, reads GAGVSQSPSNKVTEKGKDVELRCDPISGHTALYWYRQSLGQGLEFLIYFQGNSAPDKSGLPSDRFSAERTGGSVSTLTIQRTQQEDSAVYLCASRKDGGFSGTGELFFGEGSRLTVL.

This clonotype was found many times. The V gene is TRBV7-8, the J gene TRBJ1-2, with TRBD1 matching over 8 bases. CDR1 and CDR2 (germline): SGHVS, FQNEAQ. This CDR3 has 17 amino acids. V trimming: 5 bases; J trimming: 0 bases; junction bases outside the gene matches: 11. The CDR3 coding sequence is TGTGCCAGCAGCCCCCAACGGACAGGGCTTGCTAACTATGGCTACACCTTC. Residues: CASSPQRTGLANYGYTF.